What follows are 25 T cell receptor beta chains derived from one specimen sequenced in a study of cytomegalovirus exposure and HLA in healthy donors. Use of 60 Vbeta and 13 Jbeta primers characterized the PCR. Generated by immunoSEQ multiplex PCR, the TCRdb table keeps only in-frame clones and is missing some. The sample records 130,000 or so clones, 60% to 75% being singletons. The sequencing input was PBMCs. Receptor source: a middle-aged woman in good health and CMV-seropositive.

The chain couples TRBV28 to TRBJ2-1; TRBD2 agrees at 8 bases. CDR3 size: 14 residues. Trimming at V came to 5 bases and at J to 5 bases, leaving 5 bases not matched to a gene. Germline V lookup: CDR1 MDHEN, CDR2 SYDVKM. The CDR3 region is CASSLLAVNNEQFF. CDR3 DNA sequence: TGTGCCAGCAGTCTACTAGCGGTTAACAATGAGCAGTTCTTC.

The V call is TRBV28, the J call TRBJ1-1, with D possibly matching TRBD1 (5 bases). Germline-derived CDR1 and CDR2 are MDHEN and SYDVKM. Trimming removed 7 bases from V and 9 bases from J, with 18 bases in between. CDR3 size: 13 residues. The CDR3 DNA sequence: TGTGCCAGCAAAACTCTCGACAGTTCTCAAGCTTTCTTT. As protein: CASKTLDSSQAFF.

The gene calls are TRBV5-1 and TRBJ2-1; TRBD2 aligns across 7 bases. The CDR3 runs 15 residues. The V gene's germline CDR1 is SGHRS and CDR2 YFSETQ. The ends lost 0 bases at V and 5 bases at J; junction bases unmatched: 5. CDR3 sequence (DNA): TGCGCCAGCAGCTTGGGGACGGGGAGGGACAATGAGCAGTTCTTC. Residues: CASSLGTGRDNEQFF.

The rearrangement links TRBV6-4 to TRBJ2-4; no reliable D call. V was pared by 4 bases and J by 0 bases, with 10 bases between. The CDR3 extends over 15 amino acids. Germline V gene sequence: CDR1 MRHNA, CDR2 SNTAGT. CDR3 protein: CASSVLRLAKNIQYF. The CDR3 DNA follows: TGTGCCAGCAGTGTCTTAAGACTAGCCAAAAACATTCAGTACTTC.

The V call is TRBV30, the J call TRBJ1-5; D is perhaps TRBD1 (6 bases). This CDR3 comprises 14 residues. Germline V lookup: CDR1 GTSNPN, CDR2 SVGIG (reference sequence). V was shortened by 2 bases and J by 4 bases, with 12 bases between the two germline ends. CDR3 residues: CAWSRPGVNQPQHF. The CDR3 region has the DNA TGTGCCTGGAGTCGTCCAGGGGTTAATCAGCCCCAGCATTTT.

This sequence joins TRBV7-9 and TRBJ1-1; 7 bases are shared with TRBD1. The CDR3 contains 14 residues. Looked up from germline, CDR1 is SEHNR and CDR2 is FQNEAQ (reference sequence). The ends lost 0 bases at V and 8 bases at J; junction bases unmatched: 6. The CDR3 spells CASSLASSRGEAFF. The CDR3 DNA follows: TGTGCCAGCAGCTTAGCGTCGAGCAGGGGGGAAGCTTTCTTT.

This clone occurred a few times. The rearrangement joins TRBV28 to TRBJ2-5; tentative D call: TRBD2 (6 bases). This CDR3 has 13 amino acids. Germline CDR1 is MDHEN and CDR2 is SYDVKM. The V end was cut by 3 bases, the J end by 4 bases, with 9 bases between. This CDR3 reads CASSFRGGETQYF. In DNA, the CDR3 is TGTGCCAGCAGTTTTAGGGGAGGAGAGACCCAGTACTTC.

In regard to this clone: The junction does not match germline at one end; this may be a read error. V gene TRBV7-7 combines with J gene TRBJ2-2, with a weak D call TRBD1 (6 bases). This CDR3 spans 19 amino acids. Per germline, CDR1 SSHAT and CDR2 FNYEAQ (reference sequence). CDR3 amino acids: CASSPRSDSSGVGSGELFF. Here the CDR3 DNA reads TGTGCTAGCAGCCCCAGGAGTGACTCCTCAGGGGTCGGCTCCGGGGAGCTGTTTTTT.

The rearrangement uses TRBV4-3 and TRBJ1-5; the D gene is possibly TRBD1 (6 bases). The germline gives CDR1 LGHNA, CDR2 YSLEER. CDR3 length equals 15 residues. Trimming took 0 bases from V and 4 from J, leaving 10 bases between them. CDR3 residues: CASSQDYRANQPQHF. The CDR3 nucleotides read TGCGCCAGCAGCCAAGATTACAGGGCAAATCAGCCCCAGCATTTT.

This chain links TRBV7-9 with TRBJ2-5; the D gene is possibly TRBD2 (6 bases). CDR1 and CDR2 from the germline V gene are SEHNR and FQNEAQ (reference sequence). The CDR3 loop spans 13 amino acids. V lost 5 bases and J 6 bases, leaving 13 bases between the germline ends. The CDR3: CASSLGGSKTQYF. The CDR3 DNA reads TGTGCCAGCAGCCTGGGAGGCAGCAAGACCCAGTACTTC.

In its sample, this clone was seen once. The V and J genes are TRBV18 and TRBJ1-2; D remains ambiguous. The CDR3 runs to 13 residues. V was cut by 5 bases and J by 0 bases, with 7 bases left in between. CDR1 is KGHSH and CDR2 is LQKENI in the germline V gene. The CDR3 protein is CASSDSPNYGYTF. CDR3 sequence (DNA): TGTGCCAGCTCAGACTCCCCTAACTATGGCTACACCTTC.

This clone was seen only once. This chain links TRBV7-9 with TRBJ2-3, with no clear D. The germline V and J ends were trimmed by 0 bases and 3 bases, with 13 bases remaining between them. CDR3 size: 16 residues. Germline values: CDR1 SEHNR, CDR2 FQNEAQ (reference sequence). This CDR3 is CASSLASLGETDTQYF. The CDR3 DNA sequence: TGTGCCAGCAGCTTAGCTAGCCTTGGAGAAACAGATACGCAGTATTTT. The variable domain in full, completed from reference TRBV7-9 and TRBJ2-3, reads DTGVSQNPRHKITKRGQNVTFRCDPISEHNRLYWYRQTLGQGPEFLTYFQNEAQLEKSRLLSDRFSAERPKGSFSTLEIQRTEQGDSAMYLCASSLASLGETDTQYFGPGTRLTVL.

V and J are TRBV6-1 and TRBJ1-4; 7 positions match TRBD1. Germline CDR1 MNHNS, CDR2 SASEGT. CDR3 size: 14 residues. After removal of 7 bases from V and 4 bases from J, the junction contained 6 bases not matched to a gene. Written as DNA, the CDR3 is TGTGCCAGCAAAGGACAGGCCTTTAATGAAAAACTGTTTTTT. It is translated as CASKGQAFNEKLFF.

The J gene is TRBJ1-2, the V gene TRBV7-9; 11 nucleotides match TRBD1. V shed 0 bases, J shed 5 bases, and the junction held 8 bases outside the gene matches. CDR1 SEHNR and CDR2 FQNEAQ come from the germline V gene (reference sequence). The CDR3 spans 17 residues. CDR3 bases: TGTGCCAGCAGCTTAGCGGTCCGGACAGGGGGCCTTTATGGCTACACCTTC. It is translated as CASSLAVRTGGLYGYTF.

The gene calls are TRBV30 and TRBJ1-5; 9 nucleotides agree with TRBD1. Germline V gives CDR1 GTSNPN, CDR2 SVGIG (reference sequence). The ends lost 2 bases at V and 4 bases at J; junction bases unmatched: 9. The CDR3 spans 16 residues. CDR3 amino acids: CAWSPGTGMRNQPQHF. The CDR3 DNA reads as TGTGCCTGGAGTCCCGGGACAGGGATGAGAAATCAGCCCCAGCATTTT. Filled out from reference TRBV30 and TRBJ1-5, the complete variable domain reads SQTIHQWPATLVQPVGSPLSLECTVEGTSNPNLYWYRQAAGRGLQLLFYSVGIGQISSEVPQNLSASRPQDRQFILSSKKLLLSDSGFYLCAWSPGTGMRNQPQHFGDGTRLSIL.

This sequence joins TRBV5-6 and TRBJ2-1; D may be TRBD2 (5 bases). In germline, CDR1 is SGHDT, CDR2 YYEEEE. The CDR3 runs to 14 residues. The germline V and J ends were trimmed by 0 bases and 6 bases, with 10 bases remaining between them. DNA of the CDR3: TGTGCCAGCAGCTTGGGCGGGCGTCCCAATGAGCAGTTCTTC. It translates to CASSLGGRPNEQFF.

The rearrangement links TRBV5-1 to TRBJ2-2; D is unclear. Trimming left V 0 bases short and J 3 bases short, with 6 bases between. Per germline, CDR1 SGHRS and CDR2 YFSETQ. The CDR3 has 14 amino acids. CDR3 bases: TGCGCCAGCAGCTTGGAACAGTACACCGGGGAGCTGTTTTTT. As protein: CASSLEQYTGELFF.

The chain has TRBV28 and TRBJ1-2; tentatively, D is TRBD1 (6 bases). V lost 6 bases, J lost 4 bases, and 18 bases lay in between. Germline V gives CDR1 MDHEN, CDR2 SYDVKM. The CDR3 is 15 amino acids. The CDR3 reads CASRATQGFGYGYTF. The CDR3, as DNA: TGTGCCAGCAGGGCGACACAGGGTTTTGGCTATGGCTACACCTTC.

V gene TRBV7-2 combines with J gene TRBJ1-2, with D tentatively TRBD1 (5 bases). The CDR3 sequence is 13 residues long. Trimming took 3 bases from V and 2 from J, leaving 7 bases between them. The germline gives CDR1 SGHTA, CDR2 FQGNSA. In nucleotides, the CDR3 is TGTGCCAGCAGCTTCGACAGAAACTATGGCTACACCTTC. Protein product: CASSFDRNYGYTF.

The chain has TRBV19 and TRBJ2-1, with 11 bases aligning to TRBD2. V trimming: 5 bases; J trimming: 6 bases; junction bases outside the gene matches: 3. This CDR3 contains 14 residues. Germline CDR1 LNHDA, CDR2 SQIVND (reference sequence). CDR3 coding DNA: TGTGCCAGTAGTTTAGCGGGGGGGTTCAATGAGCAGTTCTTC. It codes for CASSLAGGFNEQFF.

The chain combines TRBV25-1 with TRBJ2-5, with TRBD1 matching 10 bases. CDR1 MGHDK and CDR2 SYGVNS come from the germline V gene. The CDR3 covers 14 residues. V dropped 7 bases and J dropped 3; count of bases not matched to a gene: 5. The CDR3: CASTRTGGEETQYF. The CDR3 region has the DNA TGTGCCAGCACCAGGACAGGGGGAGAAGAGACCCAGTACTTC. Filled out from reference TRBV25-1 and TRBJ2-5, the complete variable domain reads EADIYQTPRYLVIGTGKKITLECSQTMGHDKMYWYQQDPGMELHLIHYSYGVNSTEKGDLSSESTVSRIRTEHFPLTLESARPSHTSQYLCASTRTGGEETQYFGPGTRLLVL.

V is TRBV19 and J is TRBJ2-5, with D tentatively TRBD2 (5 bases). The CDR3 runs to 13 residues. Germline CDR1 LNHDA, CDR2 SQIVND (reference sequence). With 9 bases removed from V and 5 bases from J, the gap between germline ends came to 16 bases. DNA of the CDR3: TGTGCCAGCTCCGCCGGGGTTTGGGAGACCCAGTACTTC. Translated: CASSAGVWETQYF. The complete variable domain, with remaining parts taken from reference TRBV19 and TRBJ2-5, reads DGGITQSPKYLFRKEGQNVTLSCEQNLNHDAMYWYRQDPGQGLRLIYYSQIVNDFQKGDIAEGYSVSREKKESFPLTVTSAQKNPTAFYLCASSAGVWETQYFGPGTRLLVL.

The V and J genes are TRBV11-3 and TRBJ2-2; 7 positions match TRBD1. The CDR3 extends over 14 amino acids. Losses at the gene ends were 1 base for V and 6 bases for J; bases not matched to a gene: 2. Germline V gene sequence: CDR1 SGHNT, CDR2 YENEEA. In DNA, the CDR3 is TGTGCCAGCAGCTTAGGACAGGGACCCGGGGAGCTGTTTTTT. Protein: CASSLGQGPGELFF.

There are a few counts of this clone. The chain employs TRBV2 and TRBJ2-2, with D tentatively TRBD2 (5 bases). The CDR3 runs to 15 residues. Trimming left V 6 bases short and J 4 bases short, with 15 bases between. Germline CDR1 is SNHLY and CDR2 is FYNNEI. The CDR3 protein is CASSSPSGSTGELFF. CDR3 coding DNA: TGTGCCAGCAGCTCACCCAGCGGAAGCACCGGGGAGCTGTTTTTT.

The V and J genes are TRBV27 and TRBJ1-2; maybe TRBD1 (6 bases). The CDR3 extends over 14 amino acids. Trimming cost V 5 bases and J 4 bases, with 14 bases left between them. CDR1 is MNHEY, CDR2 SMNVEV, per germline (reference sequence). This chain's CDR3 is CASSRVDSPYGYTF. In DNA, the CDR3 is TGTGCCAGCAGTAGAGTGGACAGTCCCTATGGCTACACCTTC.